A single sample gave rise to the 3 T cell receptor beta chains below, sequenced in a study of vaccination and CD4 T cells after COVID-19. The Oncomine TCR Beta short-read assay generated sequence data from the DNA of cultured CD4+ T cells. TCRdb re-derived calls from the PCR reads in MiXCR, one entry per CDR3 protein. The sample has about 19,000 distinct CDR3 sequences, around 23% seen once. The treatment was: approximately nine-day PBMC culture with coronavirus spike peptide pools or control peptides (ViraFEST assay). Antigen specificity for these receptors is unknown. Source material: cultured CD4+ T cells from blood. These receptors were taken from a human donor with COVID-19.

This clonotype was seen a few times. The chain recombines TRBV20-1 with TRBJ2-2; TRBD2 agrees at 9 bases. V lost 3 bases and J lost 7; bases outside the gene matches: 9. The germline CDR1 and CDR2 sequences are DFQATT and SNEGSKA (reference sequence). This CDR3 contains 15 residues. The CDR3 coding sequence is TGCAGTGCTAGTGGATCTAGCGGGGACGACGGGGAGCTGTTTTTT. Translation gives CSASGSSGDDGELFF.

This sequence joins TRBV6-2 or TRBV6-3 and TRBJ1-2; 9 bases fit TRBD1. Germline values: CDR1 MNHEY, CDR2 SVGEGT. Trimming at V came to 0 bases and at J to 8 bases, leaving 4 bases not matched to a gene. CDR3 length: 14 residues. CDR3 in amino acids: CASSYSDRGRGYTF. In DNA, the CDR3 is TGTGCCAGCAGTTACTCGGACAGGGGACGGGGCTACACCTTC.

This chain joins TRBV14 and TRBJ2-5; the D gene is possibly TRBD1 (6 bases). Looked up from germline, CDR1 is SGHDN and CDR2 is FVKESK. V was clipped by 4 bases and J by 2 bases, with 11 bases between them. The CDR3 consists of 14 residues. Written as DNA, the CDR3 is TGTGCCAGCAGCCGAAGGACAGCACAAGAGACCCAGTACTTC. It codes for CASSRRTAQETQYF.